This note documents a single T cell receptor beta chain sequence. TCRdb reanalysed the RT-PCR reads using MiXCR and keeps one entry per CDR3 protein. Of roughly 550,000 distinct CDR3 sequences listed, roughly 25% were seen once; the top ten hold 2.5% to 3.5%. This sample is part of a study of response to subunit inactivated influenza vaccine. CDR3 length: 12 residues. The trim removed 10 bases at V and 3 bases at J, leaving 4 bases unmatched. The germline V gene encodes CDR1 ENHRY and CDR2 SYGVKD. These data were likewise used in another study, on T cells expressing NK-cell markers. That paper adds: The TCR beta cDNA came from 5'RACE template switching with UMIs. Serological testing identified seven of the eight sequenced donors as HCMV-seropositive and one as seronegative. These clonotypes additionally ranked first within the CD3+CD56-NKG2C+ fraction of several donors.

Material: CD4+ T cells sorted from PBMCs, obtained less than 13 days after vaccination. The chain joins TRBV10-3 to TRBJ2-5; 8 positions match TRBD1. The sequence was obtained from a man aged 50 to 60 who received an inactivated influenza vaccine. This CDR3 reads CATSGGKETQYF. In DNA, the CDR3 is TGTGCCACCTCAGGGGGCAAAGAGACCCAGTACTTC.